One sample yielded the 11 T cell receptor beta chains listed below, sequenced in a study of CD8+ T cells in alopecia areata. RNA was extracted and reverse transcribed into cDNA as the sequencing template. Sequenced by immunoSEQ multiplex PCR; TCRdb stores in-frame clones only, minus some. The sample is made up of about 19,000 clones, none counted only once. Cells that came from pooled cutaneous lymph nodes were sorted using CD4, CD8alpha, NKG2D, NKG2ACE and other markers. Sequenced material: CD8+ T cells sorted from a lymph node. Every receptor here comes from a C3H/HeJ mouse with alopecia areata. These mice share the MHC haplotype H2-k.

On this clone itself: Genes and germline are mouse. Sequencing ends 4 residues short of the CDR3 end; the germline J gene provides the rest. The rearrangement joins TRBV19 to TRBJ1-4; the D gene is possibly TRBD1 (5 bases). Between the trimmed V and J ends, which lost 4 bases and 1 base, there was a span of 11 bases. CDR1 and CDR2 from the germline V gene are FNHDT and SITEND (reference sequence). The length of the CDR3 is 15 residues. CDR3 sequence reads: CASSSGLPSNERLFF. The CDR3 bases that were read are TGTGCCAGCAGTTCGGGACTTCCTTCCAACGAA.

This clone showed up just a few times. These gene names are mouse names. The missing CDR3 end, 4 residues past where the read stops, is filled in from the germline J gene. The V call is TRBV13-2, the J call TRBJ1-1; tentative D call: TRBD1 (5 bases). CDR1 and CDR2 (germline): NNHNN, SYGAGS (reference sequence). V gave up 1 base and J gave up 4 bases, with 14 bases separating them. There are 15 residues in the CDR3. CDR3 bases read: TGTGCCAGCGGTGATTTCGCAGGGATGGGCACA. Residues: CASGDFAGMGT. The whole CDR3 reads CASGDFAGMGTEVFF.

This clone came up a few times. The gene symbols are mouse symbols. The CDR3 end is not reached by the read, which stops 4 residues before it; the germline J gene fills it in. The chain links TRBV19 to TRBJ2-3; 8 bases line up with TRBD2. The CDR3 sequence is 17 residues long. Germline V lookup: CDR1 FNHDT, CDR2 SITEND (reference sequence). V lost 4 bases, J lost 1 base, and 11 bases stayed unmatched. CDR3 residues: CASSLERGGGGAETLYF. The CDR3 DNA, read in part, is TGTGCCAGCAGTTTAGAGAGGGGGGGCGGAGGTGCAGAA.

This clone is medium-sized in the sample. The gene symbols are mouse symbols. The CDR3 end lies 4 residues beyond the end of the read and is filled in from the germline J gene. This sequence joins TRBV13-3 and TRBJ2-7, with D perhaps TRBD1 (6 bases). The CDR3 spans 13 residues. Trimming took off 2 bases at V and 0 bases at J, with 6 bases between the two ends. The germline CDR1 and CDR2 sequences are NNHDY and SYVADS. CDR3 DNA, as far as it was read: TGTGCCAGCAGTGACAGGGGCTCCTAT. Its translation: CASSDRGSY. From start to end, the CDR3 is CASSDRGSYEQYF.

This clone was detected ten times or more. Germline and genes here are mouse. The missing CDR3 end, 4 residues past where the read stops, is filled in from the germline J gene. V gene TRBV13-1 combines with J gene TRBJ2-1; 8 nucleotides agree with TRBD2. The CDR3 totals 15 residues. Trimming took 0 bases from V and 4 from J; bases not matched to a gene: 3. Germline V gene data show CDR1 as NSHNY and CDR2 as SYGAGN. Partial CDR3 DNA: TGTGCCAGCAGTGATGATTACTGGGGGTATGCT. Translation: CASSDDYWGYA. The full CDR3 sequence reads CASSDDYWGYAEQFF.

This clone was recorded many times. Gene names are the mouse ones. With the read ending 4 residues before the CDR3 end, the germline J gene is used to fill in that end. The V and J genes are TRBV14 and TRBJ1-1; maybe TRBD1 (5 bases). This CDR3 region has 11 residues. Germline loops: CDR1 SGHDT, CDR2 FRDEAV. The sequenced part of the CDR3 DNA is TGTGCCAGCTCCTACAGGTTA. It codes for CASSYRL. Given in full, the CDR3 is CASSYRLEVFF.

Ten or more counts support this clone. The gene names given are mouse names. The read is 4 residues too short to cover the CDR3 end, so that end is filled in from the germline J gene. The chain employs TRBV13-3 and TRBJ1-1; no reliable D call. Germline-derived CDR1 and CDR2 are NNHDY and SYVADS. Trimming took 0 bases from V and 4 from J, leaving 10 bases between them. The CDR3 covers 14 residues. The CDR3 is CASSDAGWGTEVFF. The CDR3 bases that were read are TGTGCCAGCAGTGATGCGGGGTGGGGCACA.

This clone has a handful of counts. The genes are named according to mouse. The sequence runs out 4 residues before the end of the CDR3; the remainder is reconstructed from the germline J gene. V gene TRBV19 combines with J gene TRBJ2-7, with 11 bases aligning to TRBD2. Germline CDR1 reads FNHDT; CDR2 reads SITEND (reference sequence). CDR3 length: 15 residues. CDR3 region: CASSILTGGVYEQYF. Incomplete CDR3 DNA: TGTGCCAGCAGTATCCTGACTGGGGGGGTGTAT. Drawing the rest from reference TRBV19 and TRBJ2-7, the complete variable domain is GGIITQTPKFLIGQEGQKLTLKCQQNFNHDTMYWYRQDSGKGLRLIYYSITENDLQKGDLSEGYDASREKKSSFSLTVTSAQKNEMAVFLCASSILTGGVYEQYFGPGTRLTVL.

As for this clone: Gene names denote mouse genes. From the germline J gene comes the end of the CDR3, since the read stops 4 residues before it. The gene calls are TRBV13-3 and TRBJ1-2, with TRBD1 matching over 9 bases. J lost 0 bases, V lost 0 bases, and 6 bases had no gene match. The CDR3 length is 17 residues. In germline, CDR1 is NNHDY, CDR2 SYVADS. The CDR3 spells CASSDARTGVANSDYTF. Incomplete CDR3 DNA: TGTGCCAGCAGTGATGCAAGGACAGGGGTTGCAAACTCC.

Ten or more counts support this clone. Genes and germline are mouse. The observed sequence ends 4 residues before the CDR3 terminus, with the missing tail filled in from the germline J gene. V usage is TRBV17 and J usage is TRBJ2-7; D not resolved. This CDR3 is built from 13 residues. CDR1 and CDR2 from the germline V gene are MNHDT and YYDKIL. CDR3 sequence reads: CASSRDHSYEQYF. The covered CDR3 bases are TGTGCTAGCAGTAGAGATCACAGTTAT.

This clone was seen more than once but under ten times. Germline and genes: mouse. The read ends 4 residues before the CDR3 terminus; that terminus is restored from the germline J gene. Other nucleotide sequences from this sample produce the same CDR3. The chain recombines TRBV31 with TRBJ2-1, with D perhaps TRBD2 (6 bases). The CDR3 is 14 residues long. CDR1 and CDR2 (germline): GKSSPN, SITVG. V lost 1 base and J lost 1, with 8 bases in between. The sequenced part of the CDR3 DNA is TGTGCCTGGAGTCCCGGGGGGAACTATGCT. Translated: CAWSPGGNYA. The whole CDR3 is CAWSPGGNYAEQFF.